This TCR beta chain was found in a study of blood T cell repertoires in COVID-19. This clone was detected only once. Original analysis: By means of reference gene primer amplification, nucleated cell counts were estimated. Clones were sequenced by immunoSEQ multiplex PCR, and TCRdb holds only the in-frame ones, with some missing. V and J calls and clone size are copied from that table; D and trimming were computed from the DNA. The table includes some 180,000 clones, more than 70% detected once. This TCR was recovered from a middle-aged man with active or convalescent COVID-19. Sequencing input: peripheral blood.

Written as DNA, the CDR3 is TGTGCCTGGACTGGACAGGGGATTTTGGGTGGCTACACCTTC. Protein product: CAWTGQGILGGYTF. The chain recombines TRBV30 with TRBJ1-2, with TRBD1 identical over 9 bases. Germline V gene sequence: CDR1 GTSNPN, CDR2 SVGIG (reference sequence). V lost 4 bases to trimming and J lost 7 bases; unmatched junction nucleotides: 10. The CDR3 is made up of 14 amino acids.